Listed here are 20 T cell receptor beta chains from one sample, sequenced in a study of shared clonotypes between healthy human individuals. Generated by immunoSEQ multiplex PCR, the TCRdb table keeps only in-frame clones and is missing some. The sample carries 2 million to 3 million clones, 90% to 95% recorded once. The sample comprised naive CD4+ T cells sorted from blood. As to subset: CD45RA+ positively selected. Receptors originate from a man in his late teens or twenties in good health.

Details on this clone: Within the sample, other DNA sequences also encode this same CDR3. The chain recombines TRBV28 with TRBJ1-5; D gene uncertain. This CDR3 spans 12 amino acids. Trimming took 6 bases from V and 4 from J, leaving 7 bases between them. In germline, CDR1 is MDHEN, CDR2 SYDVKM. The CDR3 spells CASSGENQPQHF. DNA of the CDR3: TGTGCCAGCAGCGGAGAAAATCAGCCCCAGCATTTT.

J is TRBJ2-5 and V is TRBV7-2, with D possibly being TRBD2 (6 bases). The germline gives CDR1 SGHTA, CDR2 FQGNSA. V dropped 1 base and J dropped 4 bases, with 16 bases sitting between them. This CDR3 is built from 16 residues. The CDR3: CASSLVGGTGGETQYF. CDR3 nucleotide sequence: TGTGCCAGCAGCTTAGTTGGGGGGACCGGGGGAGAGACCCAGTACTTC.

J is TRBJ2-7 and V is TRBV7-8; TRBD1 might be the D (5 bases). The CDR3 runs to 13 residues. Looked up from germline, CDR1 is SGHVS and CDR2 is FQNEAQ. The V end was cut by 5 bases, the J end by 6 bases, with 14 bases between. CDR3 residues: CASSVGREFEQYF. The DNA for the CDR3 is TGTGCCAGCAGCGTCGGCAGGGAATTCGAGCAGTACTTC.

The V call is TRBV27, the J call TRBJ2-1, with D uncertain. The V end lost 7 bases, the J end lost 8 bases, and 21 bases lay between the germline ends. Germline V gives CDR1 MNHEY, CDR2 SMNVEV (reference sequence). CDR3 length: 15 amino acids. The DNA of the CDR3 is TGTGCCAGCACGGGCCTCGCGTCATCTCCTGATGAGCAGTTCTTC. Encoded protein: CASTGLASSPDEQFF.

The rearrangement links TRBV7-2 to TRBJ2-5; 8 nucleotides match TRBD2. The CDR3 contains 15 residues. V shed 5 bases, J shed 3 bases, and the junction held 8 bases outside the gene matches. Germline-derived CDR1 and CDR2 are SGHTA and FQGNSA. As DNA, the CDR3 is TGTGCCAGCAGCCTAAGCGGGAGATTGGAAGAGACCCAGTACTTC. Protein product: CASSLSGRLEETQYF.

CDR3 nucleotides: TGTGCCAGCAGTTACCGACAGCTCTTCTTT. It yields the protein CASSYRQLFF. The chain uses TRBV6-5 and TRBJ1-1; tentative D call: TRBD1 (5 bases). The CDR3 runs to 10 residues. The germline gives CDR1 MNHEY, CDR2 SVGAGI. The ends were cut back, 2 bases at V and 14 bases at J, with 9 bases in the middle.

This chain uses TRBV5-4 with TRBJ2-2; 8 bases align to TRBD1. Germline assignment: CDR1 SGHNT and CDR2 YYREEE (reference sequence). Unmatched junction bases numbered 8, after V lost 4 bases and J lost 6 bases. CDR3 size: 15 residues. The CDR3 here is CASSPDRGRAGELFF. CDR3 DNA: TGTGCCAGCAGCCCAGACAGGGGTAGGGCCGGGGAGCTGTTTTTT.

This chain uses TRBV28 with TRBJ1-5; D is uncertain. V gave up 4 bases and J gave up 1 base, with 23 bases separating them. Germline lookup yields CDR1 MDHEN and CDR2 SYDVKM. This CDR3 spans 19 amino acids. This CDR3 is CASSSRLAGFMGSNQPQHF. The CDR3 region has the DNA TGTGCCAGCAGTTCCCGTCTTGCAGGTTTCATGGGGAGCAATCAGCCCCAGCATTTT.

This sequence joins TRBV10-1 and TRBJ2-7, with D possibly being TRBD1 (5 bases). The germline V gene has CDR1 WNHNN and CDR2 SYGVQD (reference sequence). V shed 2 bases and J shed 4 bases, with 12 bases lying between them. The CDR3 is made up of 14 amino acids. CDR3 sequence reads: CASSESQGSYEQYF. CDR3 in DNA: TGCGCCAGCAGTGAGAGCCAGGGTTCGTACGAGCAGTACTTC.

CDR3 DNA: TGCGCCAGCCGGGGGGACGGGACCGCCGTAGAGACCCAGTACTTC. It is translated as CASRGDGTAVETQYF. This sequence joins TRBV5-1 and TRBJ2-5, with 7 positions matching TRBD2. V lost 7 bases and J lost 4; bases outside the gene matches: 13. The CDR3 is 15 amino acids. Germline CDR1 SGHRS, CDR2 YFSETQ.

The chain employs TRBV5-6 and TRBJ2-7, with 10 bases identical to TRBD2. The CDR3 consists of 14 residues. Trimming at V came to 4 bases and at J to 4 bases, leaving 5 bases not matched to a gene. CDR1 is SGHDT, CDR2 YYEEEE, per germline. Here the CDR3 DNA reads TGTGCCAGCAGCCTAAGCGGGAGGGAGTACGAGCAGTACTTC. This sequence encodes CASSLSGREYEQYF.

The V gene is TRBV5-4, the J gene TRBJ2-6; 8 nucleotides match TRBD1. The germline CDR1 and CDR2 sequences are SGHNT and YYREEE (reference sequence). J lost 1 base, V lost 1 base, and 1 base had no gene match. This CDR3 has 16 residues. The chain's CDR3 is CASSLQGASGANVLTF. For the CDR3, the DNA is TGTGCCAGCAGCTTGCAGGGGGCATCTGGGGCCAACGTCCTGACTTTC. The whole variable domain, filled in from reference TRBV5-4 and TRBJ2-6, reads ETGVTQSPTHLIKTRGQQVTLRCSSQSGHNTVSWYQQALGQGPQFIFQYYREEENGRGNFPPRFSGLQFPNYSSELNVNALELDDSALYLCASSLQGASGANVLTFGAGSRLTVL.

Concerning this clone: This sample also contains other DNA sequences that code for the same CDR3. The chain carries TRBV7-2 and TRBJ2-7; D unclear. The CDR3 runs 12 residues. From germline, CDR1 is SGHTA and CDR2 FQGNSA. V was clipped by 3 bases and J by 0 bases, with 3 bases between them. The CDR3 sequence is CASSLVSYEQYF. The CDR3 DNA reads TGTGCCAGCAGCTTGGTCTCCTACGAGCAGTACTTC.

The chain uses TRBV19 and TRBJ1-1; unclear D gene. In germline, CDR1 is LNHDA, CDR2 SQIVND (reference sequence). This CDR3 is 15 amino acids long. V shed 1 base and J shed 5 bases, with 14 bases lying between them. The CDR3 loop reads CASSIGPGRGTEAFF. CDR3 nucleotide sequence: TGTGCCAGTAGTATAGGGCCGGGCCGGGGAACTGAAGCTTTCTTT.

CDR3 loop: CAWSQGWGYNSPLHF. The CDR3 nucleotides are TGTGCCTGGAGTCAAGGGTGGGGATATAATTCACCCCTCCACTTT. The chain recombines TRBV30 with TRBJ1-6; D gene ambiguous. Trimming removed 2 bases from V and 4 bases from J, with 12 bases in between. The CDR3 sequence is 15 residues long. CDR1 is GTSNPN, CDR2 SVGIG, per germline (reference sequence).

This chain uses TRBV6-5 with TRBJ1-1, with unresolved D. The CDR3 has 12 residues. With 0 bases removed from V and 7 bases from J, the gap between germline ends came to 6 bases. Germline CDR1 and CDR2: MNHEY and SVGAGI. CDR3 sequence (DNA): TGTGCCAGCAGTTACTCGGAACTTGAAGCTTTCTTT. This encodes CASSYSELEAFF.

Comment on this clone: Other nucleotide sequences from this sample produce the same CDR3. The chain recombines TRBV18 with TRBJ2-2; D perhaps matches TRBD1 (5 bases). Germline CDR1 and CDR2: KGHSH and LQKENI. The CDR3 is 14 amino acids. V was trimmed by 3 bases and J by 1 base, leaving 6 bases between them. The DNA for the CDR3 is TGTGCCAGCTCACCGCAGGGGAACACCGGGGAGCTGTTTTTT. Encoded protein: CASSPQGNTGELFF.

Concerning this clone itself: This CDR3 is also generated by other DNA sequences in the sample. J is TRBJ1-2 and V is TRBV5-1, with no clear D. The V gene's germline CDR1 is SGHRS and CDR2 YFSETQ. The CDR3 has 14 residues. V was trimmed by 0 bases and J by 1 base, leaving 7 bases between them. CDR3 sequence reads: CASSLDRGNYGYTF. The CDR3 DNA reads TGCGCCAGCAGCTTGGATCGGGGTAACTATGGCTACACCTTC.

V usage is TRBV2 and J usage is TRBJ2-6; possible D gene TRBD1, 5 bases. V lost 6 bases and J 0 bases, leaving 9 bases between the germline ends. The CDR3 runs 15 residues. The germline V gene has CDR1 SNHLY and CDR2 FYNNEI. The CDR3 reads CASRRQSSGANVLTF. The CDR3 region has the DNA TGTGCCAGCAGGAGACAGAGCTCTGGGGCCAACGTCCTGACTTTC.

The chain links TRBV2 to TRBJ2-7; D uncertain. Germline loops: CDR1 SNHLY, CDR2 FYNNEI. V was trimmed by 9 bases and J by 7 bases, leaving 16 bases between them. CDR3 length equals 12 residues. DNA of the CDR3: TGTGCCAGAAGTCCCGATTCTGTGGAGCAGTACTTC. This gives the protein CARSPDSVEQYF.